The TCR beta chain described here comes from a study of OX40 agonist ivuxolimab in advanced cancers. At the level of the study: Earlier treatment with anti-PD-1, anti-PD-L1 or anti-CTLA-4 was permitted, and 30% to 40% had received some.

Points from the study as a whole: Partial responders at 0.1-3.0 mg/kg had among the lowest clonal expansion.

People who had autoimmune disease history or systemic immunosuppression were excluded. Baseline, cycle 4 day 1, and cycle 7 day 1 were the blood sampling points. Regarding this clone: Its antigen is still unknown.

Repertoires were generated with immunoSEQ multiplex PCR, while TCRdb's copy carries only in-frame clones and drops some. The repertoire has some 70,000 clones, roughly 88% of them found once; the top ten carry 2.5% to 3%. The germline CDR1 and CDR2 sequences are SGHTA and FQGTGA. Trimming removed 7 bases from V and 4 bases from J, with 20 bases in between. CDR3 length: 16 residues. The sequencing used CD4+ or CD8+ T cells sorted from blood, collected in a trial of the OX40 agonist ivuxolimab. The TCR sequence derives from an adult with an advanced solid tumor such as melanoma, head and neck, liver or kidney cancer. J is TRBJ2-1 and V is TRBV7-3; possible D gene TRBD2, 7 bases. CDR3 nucleotide sequence: TGTGCCAGCACCTCCCGGGGGGCGGGGGATTACAATGAGCAGTTCTTC. This sequence encodes CASTSRGAGDYNEQFF.